The clone carrying this T cell receptor beta chain was counted once. Which cohort a participant joined came from the clinical history participants gave. This record comes from a study of blood T cell repertoires in COVID-19. Germline assignment: CDR1 SGHVS and CDR2 FQNEAQ. V shed 1 base and J shed 3 bases, with 10 bases lying between them. This CDR3 has 15 amino acids. In the authors' methods: How many nucleated cells were present was estimated from reference gene primer amplification. The table came from immunoSEQ multiplex PCR; TCRdb's copy has only in-frame clones and leaves some out. V, J and clone size reflect that table, while D and trimming were determined from the DNA. Of 470,000 or so clones listed, about 90% were seen once; the top ten hold approximately 2%.

The sequence was obtained from a woman younger than 35 with acute COVID-19. Sequencing was performed on PBMCs or T cells enriched from blood (not recorded which). This chain connects TRBV7-8 to TRBJ1-3; TRBD1 is a possible D gene (5 bases). CDR3 amino acids: CASSLEGAFGNTIYF. The CDR3 DNA sequence: TGTGCCAGCAGCTTAGAAGGGGCGTTTGGAAACACCATATATTTT.